The rows below give T cell receptor beta chains drawn from one sample of a study of cytomegalovirus exposure and HLA in healthy donors. Generated by immunoSEQ multiplex PCR, the TCRdb table keeps only in-frame clones and is missing some. The sample lists more than 150,000 clones; more than 60% were seen once. Sequenced input: PBMCs. The source of these receptors is a woman in her forties or fifties in good health and CMV-seropositive. Each CDR3 is given without its conserved first and last residue. Clone size is given for some rows only: seen once, a few or many times, or a class if the clone is expanded.

>once|TRBV9|TRBJ2-5
ASSVGSGQETQY
>few|TRBV21-1|TRBJ1-1
ASSKGGRNEAF
>NA|TRBV5-8|TRBJ2-7
ASNPRQGGAYEQY
>few|TRBV5-1|TRBJ1-2
ASSPTTGGTYFYGYT
>few|TRBV7-9|TRBJ1-2
ASSIGHLS
>NA|TRBV7-2|TRBJ2-1
ASSLGLAYNEQF
>NA|TRBV12-5|TRBJ2-5
ASGQGLAGEETQY
>NA|TRBV5-1|TRBJ1-2
ASSLETGNNYGYT
>NA|TRBV6-5|TRBJ2-2
ASSLDRAGGLF
>NA|TRBV5-8|TRBJ1-4
ASSLGARGRNEKLF
>NA|TRBV18|TRBJ2-5
ASSPETGEEETQY
>NA|TRBV10-1|TRBJ2-2
ASSEPGQGDTGELF
>NA|TRBV14|TRBJ1-4
ASSQGIRRQGGFGKLF
>NA|TRBV27|TRBJ2-1
ASSFDRTGYYNEQF
>NA|TRBV4-3|TRBJ2-7
ASSQDPGLQY
>NA|TRBV6-1|TRBJ1-5
ASSGGTYNQPQH
>once|TRBV27|TRBJ1-5
ASSQGYNQPQH
>NA|TRBV6-8|TRBJ1-1
APDSQSMNTEAF
>NA|TRBV18|TRBJ2-2
ASSPLSDGISGGELF
>NA|TRBV12-5|TRBJ1-6
ASHRDSNSPLH
>NA|TRBV9|TRBJ2-3
ASSVEPAGRGTDTQY
>NA|TRBV27|TRBJ1-2
ASRDRDSYEDLYGYT
>NA|TRBV6-6|TRBJ2-3
ASRRASVDTQY
>NA|TRBV18|TRBJ2-2
ASSQTDTGELF
>NA|TRBV5-1|TRBJ1-6
ASMGGQAFSSYNSPLH
>NA|TRBV11-2|TRBJ1-1
ASSLSEVGRVAGEAF
>few|TRBV7-9|TRBJ2-1
ASSLNPGLAGVYNEQF
>NA|TRBV27|TRBJ1-2
ASSWDREGAKT
>NA|TRBV19|TRBJ1-2
ASSLTTSNYGYT
>NA|TRBV6-1|TRBJ1-2
ASSIRELGYT
>NA|TRBV30|TRBJ2-4
AWSVGRTGGNPNSQY
>NA|TRBV7-2|TRBJ1-2
ASSLVAQGTYGYT
>NA|TRBV11-2|TRBJ1-2
ASSLGGQGNYGYT
>NA|TRBV5-4|TRBJ1-1
ASSLTGVTEAF
>NA|TRBV7-8|TRBJ2-6
ASSFLPGQASGANVLT
>NA|TRBV6-6|TRBJ1-1
ASSYSRGTGNTEAF